This TCR beta chain was retrieved from a study of blood T cell repertoires in COVID-19. Study-wide context: COVID-19 samples from acute and convalescent phases originated in the United States, Italy and Spain.

In the authors' methods: Reference gene primers were amplified, and this amplification served to estimate nucleated cell counts. Sequencing used immunoSEQ multiplex PCR; TCRdb keeps in-frame clones, though not all of them. V and J calls and clone size are copied from that table; D and trimming were computed from the DNA. The table shows some 40,000 clones, with approximately 80% occurring only once. The CDR3 runs to 14 residues. V shed 5 bases and J shed 6 bases, with 15 bases lying between them. Germline V gene data show CDR1 as SEHNR and CDR2 as FQNEAQ (reference sequence). This clone has a handful of counts.

The source of this sequence is a man in his sixties in a cohort sampled during active COVID-19. V usage is TRBV7-9 and J usage is TRBJ2-3, with D hard to call. Sequenced sample: peripheral blood. The CDR3 region is CASSLTMGDDTQYF. The DNA of the CDR3 is TGTGCCAGCAGCCTAACCATGGGCGACGATACGCAGTATTTT. Variable domain in full (rest from reference TRBV7-9 and TRBJ2-3): DTGVSQNPRHKITKRGQNVTFRCDPISEHNRLYWYRQTLGQGPEFLTYFQNEAQLEKSRLLSDRFSAERPKGSFSTLEIQRTEQGDSAMYLCASSLTMGDDTQYFGPGTRLTVL.